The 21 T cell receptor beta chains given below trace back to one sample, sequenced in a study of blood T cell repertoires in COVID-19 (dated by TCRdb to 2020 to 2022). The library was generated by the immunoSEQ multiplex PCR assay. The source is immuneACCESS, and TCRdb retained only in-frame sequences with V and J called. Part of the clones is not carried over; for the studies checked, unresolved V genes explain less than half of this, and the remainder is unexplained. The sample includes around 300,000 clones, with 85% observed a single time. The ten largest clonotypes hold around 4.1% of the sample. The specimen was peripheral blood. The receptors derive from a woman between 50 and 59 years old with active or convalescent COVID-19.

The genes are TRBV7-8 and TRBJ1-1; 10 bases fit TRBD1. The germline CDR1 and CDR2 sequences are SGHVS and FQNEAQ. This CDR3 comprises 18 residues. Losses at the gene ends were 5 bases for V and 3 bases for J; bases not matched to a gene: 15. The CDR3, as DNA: TGTGCCAGCAGCAAACTCCCCGGGACAGGGGAACGCGACACTGAAGCTTTCTTT. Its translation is CASSKLPGTGERDTEAFF.

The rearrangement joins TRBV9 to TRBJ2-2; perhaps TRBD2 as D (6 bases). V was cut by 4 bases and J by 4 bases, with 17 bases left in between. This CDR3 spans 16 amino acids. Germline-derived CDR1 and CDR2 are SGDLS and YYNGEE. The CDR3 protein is CASSSLGLASTGELFF. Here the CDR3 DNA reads TGTGCCAGCAGCTCTCTTGGGCTAGCGAGCACCGGGGAGCTGTTTTTT.

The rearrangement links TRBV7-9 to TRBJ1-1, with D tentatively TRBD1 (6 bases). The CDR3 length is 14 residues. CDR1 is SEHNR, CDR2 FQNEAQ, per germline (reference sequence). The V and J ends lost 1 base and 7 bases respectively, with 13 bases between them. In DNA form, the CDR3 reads TGTGCCAGCAGCTTAGAGGGACATGGGGGTGAAGCTTTCTTT. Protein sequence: CASSLEGHGGEAFF.

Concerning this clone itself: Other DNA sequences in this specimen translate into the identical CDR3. The CDR3 DNA is TGTGCCAGCAGTTTAGCGGGAGGGGGCACAGATACGCAGTATTTT. As protein: CASSLAGGGTDTQYF. The chain is built from TRBV6-5 and TRBJ2-3; 11 nucleotides agree with TRBD2. The junction had 1 base not matched to a gene; V was cut back by 4 bases and J by 1 base. The CDR3 is 15 residues long. Germline V gene sequence: CDR1 MNHEY, CDR2 SVGAGI.

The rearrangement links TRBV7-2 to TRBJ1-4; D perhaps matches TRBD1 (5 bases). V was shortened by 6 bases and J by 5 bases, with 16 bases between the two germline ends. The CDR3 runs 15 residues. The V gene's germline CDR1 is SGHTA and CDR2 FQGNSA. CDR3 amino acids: CASSPAWRGNEKLFF. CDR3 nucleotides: TGTGCCAGCAGTCCAGCCTGGAGGGGAAATGAAAAACTGTTTTTT.

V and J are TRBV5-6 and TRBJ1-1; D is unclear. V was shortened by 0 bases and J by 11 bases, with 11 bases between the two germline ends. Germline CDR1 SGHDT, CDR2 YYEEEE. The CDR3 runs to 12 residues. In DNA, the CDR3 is TGTGCCAGCAGCTTGGTCGCCGGCAGGGCTTTCTTT. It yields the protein CASSLVAGRAFF.

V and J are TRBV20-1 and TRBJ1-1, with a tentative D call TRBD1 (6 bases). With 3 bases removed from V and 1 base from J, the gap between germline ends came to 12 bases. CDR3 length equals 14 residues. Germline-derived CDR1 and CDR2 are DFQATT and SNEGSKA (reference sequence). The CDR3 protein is CSASPGGRNTEAFF. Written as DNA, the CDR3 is TGCAGTGCTAGTCCCGGGGGGCGGAACACTGAAGCTTTCTTT.

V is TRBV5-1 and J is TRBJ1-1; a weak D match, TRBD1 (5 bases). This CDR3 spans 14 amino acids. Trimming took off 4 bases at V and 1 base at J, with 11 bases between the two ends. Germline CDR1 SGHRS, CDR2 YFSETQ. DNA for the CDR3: TGCGCCAGCAGCGCGGGACGGGAGAACACTGAAGCTTTCTTT. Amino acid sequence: CASSAGRENTEAFF.

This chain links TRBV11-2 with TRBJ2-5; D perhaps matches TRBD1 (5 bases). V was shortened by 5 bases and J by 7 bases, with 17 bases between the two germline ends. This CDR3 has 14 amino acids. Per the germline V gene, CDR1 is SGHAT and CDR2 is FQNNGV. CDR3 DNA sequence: TGTGCCAGCAGCGCTTCCGGGCCTCAGGGGACCCAGTACTTC. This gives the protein CASSASGPQGTQYF.

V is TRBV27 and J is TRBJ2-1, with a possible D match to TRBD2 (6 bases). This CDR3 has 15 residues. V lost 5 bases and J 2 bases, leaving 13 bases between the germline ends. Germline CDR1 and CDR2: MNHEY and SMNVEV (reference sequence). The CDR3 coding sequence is TGTGCCAGCAGTAGCGCGGGGCGGGCCTACAATGAGCAGTTCTTC. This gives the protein CASSSAGRAYNEQFF.

The CDR3 here is CASSYATLEKLFF. The CDR3 DNA reads as TGTGCCAGCAGTTACGCGACATTGGAAAAACTGTTTTTT. The chain links TRBV6-5 to TRBJ1-4; D not resolved. This CDR3 comprises 13 residues. With 2 bases removed from V and 8 bases from J, the gap between germline ends came to 9 bases. The V gene's germline CDR1 is MNHEY and CDR2 SVGAGI.

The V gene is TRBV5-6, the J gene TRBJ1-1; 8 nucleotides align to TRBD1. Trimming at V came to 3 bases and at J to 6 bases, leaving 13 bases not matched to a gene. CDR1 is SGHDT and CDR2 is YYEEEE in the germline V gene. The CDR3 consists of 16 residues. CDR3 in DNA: TGTGCCAGCAGCTCGATAGGACAGGGACGTTCGTCTGAAGCTTTCTTT. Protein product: CASSSIGQGRSSEAFF.

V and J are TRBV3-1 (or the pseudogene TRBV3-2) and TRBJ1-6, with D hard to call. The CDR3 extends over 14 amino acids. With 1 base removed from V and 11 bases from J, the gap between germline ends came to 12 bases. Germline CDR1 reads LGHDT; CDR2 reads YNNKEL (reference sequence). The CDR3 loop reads CASSQGVTQTPLHF. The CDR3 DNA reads TGTGCCAGCAGCCAAGGGGTGACACAGACACCCCTCCACTTT.

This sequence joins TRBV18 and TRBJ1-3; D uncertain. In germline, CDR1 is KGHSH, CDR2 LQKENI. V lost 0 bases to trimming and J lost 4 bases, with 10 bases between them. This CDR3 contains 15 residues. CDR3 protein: CASSPPFGYGNTIYF. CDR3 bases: TGTGCCAGCTCACCACCTTTCGGGTACGGAAACACCATATATTTT. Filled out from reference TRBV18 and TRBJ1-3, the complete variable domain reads NAGVMQNPRHLVRRRGQEARLRCSPMKGHSHVYWYRQLPEEGLKFMVYLQKENIIDESGMPKERFSAEFPKEGPSILRIQQVVRGDSAAYFCASSPPFGYGNTIYFGEGSWLTVV.

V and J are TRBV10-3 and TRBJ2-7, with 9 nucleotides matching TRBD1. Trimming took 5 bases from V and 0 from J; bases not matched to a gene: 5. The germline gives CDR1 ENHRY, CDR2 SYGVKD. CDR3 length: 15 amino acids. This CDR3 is CAISTRTGDSYEQYF. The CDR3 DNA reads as TGTGCCATCAGTACCCGGACAGGGGACTCCTACGAGCAGTACTTC.

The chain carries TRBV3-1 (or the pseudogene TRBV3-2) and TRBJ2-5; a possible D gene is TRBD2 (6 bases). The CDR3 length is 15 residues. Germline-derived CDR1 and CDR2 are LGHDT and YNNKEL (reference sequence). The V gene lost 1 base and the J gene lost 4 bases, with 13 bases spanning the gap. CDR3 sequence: CASSQAGSGRETQYF. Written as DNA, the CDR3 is TGTGCCAGCAGCCAAGCTGGTTCCGGGAGAGAGACCCAGTACTTC.

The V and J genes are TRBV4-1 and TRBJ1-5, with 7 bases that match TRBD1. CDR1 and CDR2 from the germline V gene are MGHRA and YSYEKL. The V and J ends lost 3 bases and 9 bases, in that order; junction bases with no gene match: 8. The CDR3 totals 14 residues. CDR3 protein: CASSHGQDPGPQHF. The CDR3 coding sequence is TGCGCCAGCAGCCACGGACAGGACCCAGGGCCCCAGCATTTT.

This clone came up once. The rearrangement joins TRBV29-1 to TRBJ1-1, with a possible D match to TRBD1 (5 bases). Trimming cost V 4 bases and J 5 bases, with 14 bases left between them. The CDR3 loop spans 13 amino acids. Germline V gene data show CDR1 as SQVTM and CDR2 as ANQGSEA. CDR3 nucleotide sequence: TGCAGCGTTGGGGAAAGGGGAGGGACTGAAGCTTTCTTT. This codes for CSVGERGGTEAFF.

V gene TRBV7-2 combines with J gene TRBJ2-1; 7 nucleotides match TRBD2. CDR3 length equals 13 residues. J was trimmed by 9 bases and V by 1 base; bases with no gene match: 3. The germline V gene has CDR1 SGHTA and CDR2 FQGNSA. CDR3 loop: CASSLDGRGEQFF. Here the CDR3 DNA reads TGTGCCAGCAGCTTAGATGGGAGGGGTGAGCAGTTCTTC.

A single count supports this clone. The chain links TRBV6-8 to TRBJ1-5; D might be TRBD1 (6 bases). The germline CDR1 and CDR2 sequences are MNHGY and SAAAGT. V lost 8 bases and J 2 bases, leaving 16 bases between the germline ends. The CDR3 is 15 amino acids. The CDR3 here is CASGLGAGGNQPQHF. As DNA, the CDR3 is TGTGCCAGCGGACTGGGGGCGGGGGGCAATCAGCCCCAGCATTTT.

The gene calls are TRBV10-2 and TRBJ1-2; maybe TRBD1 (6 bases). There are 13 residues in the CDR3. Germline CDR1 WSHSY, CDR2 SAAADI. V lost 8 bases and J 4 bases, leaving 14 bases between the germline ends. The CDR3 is CASLDSNSYGYTF. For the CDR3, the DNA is TGCGCCAGCTTGGACAGCAACTCCTATGGCTACACCTTC.